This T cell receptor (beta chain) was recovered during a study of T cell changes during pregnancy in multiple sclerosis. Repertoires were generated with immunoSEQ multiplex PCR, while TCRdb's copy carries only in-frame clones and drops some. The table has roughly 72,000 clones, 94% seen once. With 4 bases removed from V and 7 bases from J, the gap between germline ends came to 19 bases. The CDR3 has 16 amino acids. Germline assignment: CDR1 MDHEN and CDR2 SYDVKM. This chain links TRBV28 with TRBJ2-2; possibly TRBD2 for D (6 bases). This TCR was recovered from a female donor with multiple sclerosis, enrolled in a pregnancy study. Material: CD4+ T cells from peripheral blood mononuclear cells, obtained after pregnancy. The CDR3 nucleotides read TGTGCCAGCAGTTGGGTCTTCTCCGGGACTTACGGGGAGCTGTTTTTT. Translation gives CASSWVFSGTYGELFF.